Given below is one T cell receptor beta chain in context. The repertoire was sequenced with immunoSEQ multiplex PCR; TCRdb's copy has only in-frame clones and lacks some. Here the sample spans under 250,000 clones, approximately 83% being singletons. This entry belongs to a study of blood T cell repertoires in COVID-19. Study-wide background: Nucleic acid was either cDNA or gDNA, and it came from T cells, B-cell-depleted T cells, or PBMCs.

Trimming took 0 bases from V and 2 from J, leaving 9 bases between them. This CDR3 region has 16 residues. The germline gives CDR1 SGHRS, CDR2 YFSETQ. This chain connects TRBV5-1 to TRBJ2-6; no clear D gene. This clonotype was obtained from a man aged 50 to 60 with active or convalescent COVID-19. Sequencing was carried out using peripheral blood. The CDR3 nucleotides read TGCGCCAGCAGCTTGGATTTGTTAGCTGGGGCCAACGTCCTGACTTTC. It is translated as CASSLDLLAGANVLTF.